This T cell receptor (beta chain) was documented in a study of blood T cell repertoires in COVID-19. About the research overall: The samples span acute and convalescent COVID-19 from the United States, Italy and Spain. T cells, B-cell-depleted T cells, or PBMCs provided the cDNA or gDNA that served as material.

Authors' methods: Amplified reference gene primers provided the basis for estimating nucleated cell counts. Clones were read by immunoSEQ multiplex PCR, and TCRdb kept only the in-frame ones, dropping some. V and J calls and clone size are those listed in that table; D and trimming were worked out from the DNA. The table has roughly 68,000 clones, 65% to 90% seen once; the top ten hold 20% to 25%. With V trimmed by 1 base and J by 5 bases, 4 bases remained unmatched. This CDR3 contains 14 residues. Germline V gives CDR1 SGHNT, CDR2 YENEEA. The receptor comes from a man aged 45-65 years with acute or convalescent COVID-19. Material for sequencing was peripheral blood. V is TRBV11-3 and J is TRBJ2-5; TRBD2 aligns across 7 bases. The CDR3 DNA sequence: TGTGCCAGCAGCTTAGCTAGCGGCATGGAGACCCAGTACTTC. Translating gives CASSLASGMETQYF.